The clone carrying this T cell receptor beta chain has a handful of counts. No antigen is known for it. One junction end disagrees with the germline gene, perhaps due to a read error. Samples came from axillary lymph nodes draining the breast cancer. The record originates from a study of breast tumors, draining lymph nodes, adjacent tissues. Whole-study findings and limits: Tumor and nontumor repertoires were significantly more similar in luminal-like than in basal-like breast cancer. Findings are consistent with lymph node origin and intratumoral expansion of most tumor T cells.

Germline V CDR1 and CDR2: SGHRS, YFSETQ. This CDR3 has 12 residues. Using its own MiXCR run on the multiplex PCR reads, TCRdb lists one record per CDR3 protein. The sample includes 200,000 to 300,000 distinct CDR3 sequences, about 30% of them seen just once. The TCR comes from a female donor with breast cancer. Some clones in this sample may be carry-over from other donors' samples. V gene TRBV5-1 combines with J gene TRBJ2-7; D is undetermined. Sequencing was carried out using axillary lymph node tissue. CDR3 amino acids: CASSLGAYEHYF. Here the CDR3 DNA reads TGCGCCAGCAGCTTGGGTGCCTACGAGCACTACTTC.